This T cell receptor beta chain appears in the sequencing data of a study of T cells in localized non-small cell lung cancer (dated by TCRdb to the early 2020s). In terms of the full investigation: The study examined T cell repertoires in roughly 240 patients with early-stage NSCLC and compared tumors with uninvolved tumor-adjacent lungs. The mean age of the NSCLC patients was about 62 years, with 120 to 150 men and around 100 women. The cohort was made up of about 240 treatment-naive NSCLC patients whose localized lung tumors had been resected. What the authors observed across the whole study: Since the design was exploratory, TCR variables were selected using unadjusted p-values with no false-discovery rate correction. Higher T cell density in blood was associated with longer overall survival, whereas higher clonality in adjacent lung was associated with shorter survival. Because multi-region tumor sequencing was not performed, intratumor heterogeneity could not be ruled out. Uninvolved tumor-adjacent lung showed the highest T cell clonality, higher than tumor, which suggests more focused antigenic responses in the uninvolved tumor-adjacent lung. Of the top 100 tumor clones, a median of roughly 56 were detected in paired uninvolved adjacent lung; around 27 were also among that lung's top 100.

Turning to this clone: The antigen it binds to is not known. No much larger clonotype is one base removed from it; base qualities were not supplied.

The immunoSEQ Assay was used to sequence TCR beta CDR3 regions from DNA. Per the original workflow: T cell density was computed as TCR beta template counts normalized to usable DNA estimated by amplifying housekeeping genes. The preseqR package was used to estimate richness by extrapolating to 400,000 templates for PBMC samples and to 120,000 templates for tissue samples. Clonality was defined by subtracting Pielou's evenness from one. To identify tissue-enriched TCRs, differential abundance testing was run on productive amino-acid clonotypes with a minimum total count of 5 and an alpha of 0.1. Repertoire overlap between compartments was quantified with the Jaccard Index and Morisita Overlap Index. GLIPH clustered TCR beta CDR3s with public tetramer-defined viral CDR3s; viral motifs required at least three viral sequences plus V-gene enrichment. The table was pulled from immuneACCESS by TCRdb, which kept in-frame rearrangements only. Such tables lose some clones; where checked, under half of the loss comes from unresolved V genes, and the rest has no known cause. That table is the source of V, J and clone size, and D and trimming were worked out from the DNA. Within this sample are 60,000 to 75,000 clones, with roughly 81% of them counted one time only. The biggest ten clones account for roughly 4.5% of the sample.

In the germline V gene, CDR1 corresponds to MDHEN and CDR2 to SYDVKM. V sheds 5 bases and J sheds 5 bases, leaving 9 bases between their ends. The CDR3 runs 13 amino acids, cysteine and phenylalanine included. Of the read, only the CDR3 DNA is kept; its 39 bases are in frame from base 1. At diagnosis, peripheral blood, uninvolved tumor-adjacent lung and tumor were collected and were preserved as a mix of fresh-frozen and FFPE material. For TCR repertoire profiling, blood samples were analyzed in the form of peripheral blood mononuclear cells. The source material was PBMCs, sampled before any cancer treatment. This receptor was obtained from a man aged 35-75 years with stage II lung adenocarcinoma. Recombination connected TRBV28 to TRBJ2-2; there is no confident call for the D gene. The DNA is as follows: TGTGCCAGCAGTAAGCAGAGTACCGGGGAGCTGTTTTTT. Translated, it gives CASSKQSTGELFF.